Described below is a single T cell receptor (beta chain) sequence and its context. This clone was recorded once. Its antigen is currently not known. Per-base quality was not reported, and no clone a single base away is much larger than it. The collaborating institutions used their own protocols to collect whole blood in K2EDTA tubes. For TCRbeta analysis, collaborators shipped samples in one of three forms: frozen whole blood, isolated PBMCs, or DNA extracted from either of those sample types. The sample originates from a study of blood T cell repertoires in COVID-19 (dated by TCRdb to between 2020 and 2021). With regard to the full study: The collaborator samples originated in the United States, Italy and Spain and spanned the acute and convalescent phases of COVID-19. Nearly every sample came with metadata listing a de-identified subject ID, COVID-19 status, age in years and sex. Subjects who had been exposed to COVID-19, were actively infected with it, or had recovered from it provided the deeply sampled blood TCRbeta repertoires that made up the dataset. Where available, HLA class I and class II types were obtained from metadata supplied by the sample provider rather than from assay-based typing. Samples came from the ongoing ImmuneRACE study (first 160 participants) plus 1,254 subjects from 6 global collaborators. The prospective study material was composed of cDNA or gDNA derived from T cells, B-cell-depleted T cells, or PBMCs. The repertoires were released in a freely available public database meant as a resource for research on the immune response to SARS-CoV-2. On the study overall, not on this receptor specifically: The amount of clinical and demographic metadata varied by source and participant and was provided uncurated.

TCRbeta CDR3 regions were amplified from genomic DNA using the immunoSEQ Assay, a bias-controlled multiplex PCR. On the study's bioinformatics: Within the assay, amplification of reference gene primers was used to estimate how many nucleated cells each sample contained. To quantify the absolute abundance of each unique TCRbeta CDR3 rearrangement, sequence reads were collapsed and filtered. For each sample, productive Simpson clonality was calculated as the square root of Simpson's diversity index across productive rearrangements. TCRdb carries this immuneACCESS record with in-frame sequences only. Its versions omit some clonotypes, under half of them owing to an unresolved V gene in the studies checked, with the rest unexplained. That table gives V, J and clone size, and the DNA gave D and trimming. This sample comprises about 81,000 clones, more than 70% of them detected only once. Roughly 25% of the sample rests with the top ten.

There are 10 amino acids in the CDR3, from cysteine to phenylalanine inclusive. The read is trimmed to its CDR3 DNA, 30 bases read in frame from base 1. The germline V gene (reference sequence) specifies MNHEY as CDR1 and SMNVEV as CDR2. The junction carries 10 bases between V and J, which are trimmed by 10 bases and 6 bases respectively. The clonotype comes from a human donor in a cohort sampled during active COVID-19. The V gene is TRBV27 and the J gene is TRBJ2-7, with an unclear D gene assignment. The sequenced material came from peripheral blood. The base sequence is TGTGCCACCCCCGAGCTCGAGCAGTACTTC. It specifies CATPELEQYF.